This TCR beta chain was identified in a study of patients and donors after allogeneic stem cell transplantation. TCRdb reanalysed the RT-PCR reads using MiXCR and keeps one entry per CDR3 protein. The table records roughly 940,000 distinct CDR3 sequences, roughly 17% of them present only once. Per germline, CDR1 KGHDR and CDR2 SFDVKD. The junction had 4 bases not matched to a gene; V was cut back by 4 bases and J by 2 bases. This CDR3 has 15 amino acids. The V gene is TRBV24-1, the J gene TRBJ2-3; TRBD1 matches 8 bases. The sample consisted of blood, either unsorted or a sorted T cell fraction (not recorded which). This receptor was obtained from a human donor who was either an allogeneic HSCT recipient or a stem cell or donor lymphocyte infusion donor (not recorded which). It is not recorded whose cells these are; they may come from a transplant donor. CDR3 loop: CATSDPGQATDTQYF. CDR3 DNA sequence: TGTGCCACCAGTGACCCGGGACAGGCCACAGATACGCAGTATTTT.